The 13 T cell receptor beta chains presented below share a single source sample, sequenced in a study of shared clonotypes between healthy human individuals. Generated by immunoSEQ multiplex PCR, the TCRdb table keeps only in-frame clones and is missing some. The sample yields roughly 2,300,000 clones, 85% to 95% seen once. Source material: naive CD4+ T cells from PBMCs. Subset defined: CD45RA+ positively selected. The receptor set was obtained from a man aged 18 to 35 in good health. Some clones in this sample may be carry-over from other donors' samples.

This chain links TRBV6-6 with TRBJ1-2; TRBD1 matches at 7 bases. The V and J ends lost 5 bases and 5 bases, in that order; junction bases with no gene match: 5. Looked up from germline, CDR1 is MNHNY and CDR2 is SVGAGI (reference sequence). This CDR3 is 13 amino acids long. The CDR3 protein is CASSTGAGYGYTF. The CDR3, as DNA: TGTGCCAGCAGTACAGGGGCAGGGTATGGCTACACCTTC.

The chain couples TRBV9 to TRBJ2-3; 8 positions match TRBD2. Germline CDR1 is SGDLS and CDR2 is YYNGEE. The CDR3 covers 16 residues. The trim removed 0 bases at V and 2 bases at J, leaving 5 bases unmatched. The CDR3 DNA reads TGTGCCAGCAGCGTAGTTAGCGGGACTCTCACAGATACGCAGTATTTT. This translates into CASSVVSGTLTDTQYF. Filled out from reference TRBV9 and TRBJ2-3, the complete variable domain reads DSGVTQTPKHLITATGQRVTLRCSPRSGDLSVYWYQQSLDQGLQFLIQYYNGEERAKGNILERFSAQQFPDLHSELNLSSLELGDSALYFCASSVVSGTLTDTQYFGPGTRLTVL.

The chain carries TRBV6-5 and TRBJ2-3; TRBD1 matches at 9 bases. CDR1 and CDR2 from the germline V gene are MNHEY and SVGAGI. The V segment lost 0 bases and the J segment 5 bases; nucleotides outside the gene matches: 3. The CDR3 has 15 residues. The CDR3 DNA is TGTGCCAGCAGTTACTCTTGGGGACAGGGAGATACGCAGTATTTT. It translates to CASSYSWGQGDTQYF.

The gene calls are TRBV5-1 and TRBJ2-3, with TRBD1 matching 9 bases. Germline lookup yields CDR1 SGHRS and CDR2 YFSETQ. The ends lost 0 bases at V and 6 bases at J; junction bases unmatched: 8. This CDR3 has 16 amino acids. In DNA, the CDR3 is TGCGCCAGCAGCTTGGAGGGGACAGGGTTTACCGATACGCAGTATTTT. Protein sequence: CASSLEGTGFTDTQYF.

The V gene is TRBV7-8, the J gene TRBJ1-2; no definite D call. V was trimmed by 1 base and J by 7 bases, leaving 10 bases between them. The germline V gene encodes CDR1 SGHVS and CDR2 FQNEAQ. The CDR3 runs 13 residues. CDR3 in DNA: TGTGCCAGCAGCTTAGAGTCGAACGTTGGCTACACCTTC. It codes for CASSLESNVGYTF. The whole variable domain, filled in from reference TRBV7-8 and TRBJ1-2, reads GAGVSQSPRYKVAKRGQDVALRCDPISGHVSLFWYQQALGQGPEFLTYFQNEAQLDKSGLPSDRFFAERPEGSVSTLKIQRTQQEDSAVYLCASSLESNVGYTFGSGTRLTVV.

The table lists this clone with a few counts. The chain links TRBV14 to TRBJ1-1; 7 bases align to TRBD1. With V trimmed by 4 bases and J by 7 bases, 9 bases remained unmatched. Per the germline V gene, CDR1 is SGHDN and CDR2 is FVKESK. The CDR3 runs to 14 residues. The CDR3 region has the DNA TGTGCCAGCAGCCGGGAGACAGGGCCCCTTGAAGCTTTCTTT. Protein: CASSRETGPLEAFF.

This chain uses TRBV14 with TRBJ1-3; a possible D gene is TRBD1 (5 bases). The CDR3 is 14 residues long. CDR1 and CDR2 (germline): SGHDN, FVKESK. V was cut by 4 bases and J by 2 bases, with 9 bases left in between. CDR3 DNA: TGTGCCAGCAGCCGTGGGGGGGCTGGAAACACCATATATTTT. Residues: CASSRGGAGNTIYF. The variable domain in full, completed from reference TRBV14 and TRBJ1-3, reads EAGVTQFPSHSVIEKGQTVTLRCDPISGHDNLYWYRRVMGKEIKFLLHFVKESKQDESGMPNNRFLAERTGGTYSTLKVQPAELEDSGVYFCASSRGGAGNTIYFGEGSWLTVV.

This clone was observed a handful of times. The genes are TRBV11-2 and TRBJ1-2; the match to TRBD1 covers 9 bases. The V gene's germline CDR1 is SGHAT and CDR2 FQNNGV. V shed 4 bases and J 8 bases; nucleotides not matched to a gene: 8. The CDR3 runs to 14 residues. CDR3 region: CASSSGTGRRGYTF. The CDR3 coding sequence is TGTGCCAGCAGCTCAGGGACAGGGCGAAGAGGCTACACCTTC.

This clone is a singleton in its sample. The V gene is TRBV28, the J gene TRBJ2-5, with D possibly being TRBD2 (6 bases). Germline loops: CDR1 MDHEN, CDR2 SYDVKM. CDR3 length: 14 amino acids. V was trimmed by 5 bases and J by 5 bases, leaving 15 bases between them. The CDR3 DNA reads TGTGCCAGCAGTCCGGGACTCGACTGGGAGACCCAGTACTTC. Translating gives CASSPGLDWETQYF.

For this clone: The junction and the germline gene differ at one end; a read error may be behind it. The genes are TRBV5-1 and TRBJ1-1, with TRBD1 matching 7 bases. The CDR3 totals 13 residues. Germline V gives CDR1 SGHRS, CDR2 YFSETQ. DNA for the CDR3: TGCGCCAGCAGCTTCGGGACAGCGCCTGACGCTTTCTTT. Translation: CASSFGTAPDAFF.

The gene calls are TRBV5-4 and TRBJ2-1; 13 bases match TRBD2. The V segment lost 3 bases and the J segment 4 bases; nucleotides outside the gene matches: 4. Germline V gene lookup returns CDR1 SGHNT and CDR2 YYREEE (reference sequence). The length of the CDR3 is 16 residues. The CDR3 nucleotides are TGTGCCAGCAGCTGGGAGGGACTAGCGGGGTACAATGAGCAGTTCTTC. This encodes CASSWEGLAGYNEQFF.

The chain uses TRBV5-1 and TRBJ2-7; 15 bases line up with TRBD2. V dropped 4 bases and J dropped 0; count of bases not matched to a gene: 8. Germline-derived CDR1 and CDR2 are SGHRS and YFSETQ. The CDR3 is made up of 18 amino acids. The CDR3 region has the DNA TGCGCCAGCAGCCCGGGACTAGCGGGAGGCCGGAGCTCCTACGAGCAGTACTTC. Amino acids: CASSPGLAGGRSSYEQYF.

The genes are TRBV5-1 and TRBJ2-3; TRBD1 matches at 8 bases. V lost 3 bases and J lost 3; bases outside the gene matches: 6. CDR3 length equals 15 residues. From germline, CDR1 is SGHRS and CDR2 YFSETQ. CDR3 amino acids: CASSSLTGATDTQYF. CDR3 in DNA: TGCGCCAGCAGCTCCTTGACAGGGGCGACAGATACGCAGTATTTT.